This T cell receptor (beta chain) derives from a study of blood T cell repertoires in COVID-19. Profiled with immunoSEQ multiplex PCR; TCRdb holds only in-frame clones, not every one. This table has 130,000 to 150,000 clones, around 80% appearing once. V was pared by 0 bases and J by 5 bases, with 10 bases of the junction left unmatched. Germline loops: CDR1 LNHNV, CDR2 YYDKDF (reference sequence). The CDR3 runs 17 residues. This chain links TRBV15 with TRBJ2-5; 9 bases are shared with TRBD2. Input material: peripheral blood. This sequence originates from a man aged 55 to 69 with acute or convalescent COVID-19. CDR3 coding DNA: TGTGCCACCAGCAGAGATCTTCTAGCGGGGACTCTGGAGACCCAGTACTTC. As protein: CATSRDLLAGTLETQYF.